These 27 T cell receptor beta chains came from one sample sequenced in a study of control samples from healthy donors and cancer patients. The data were produced by immunoSEQ multiplex PCR, yet TCRdb's version contains in-frame clones alone and is incomplete. In the table there are more than 140,000 clones, 94% of which are singletons. Sequencing input: blood. These TCRs come from a man aged 40-55 years in good health.

This clone was seen only once. The chain uses TRBV4-1 and TRBJ2-5, with D tentatively TRBD1 (6 bases). The ends were cut back, 4 bases at V and 4 bases at J, with 13 bases in the middle. The germline V gene has CDR1 MGHRA and CDR2 YSYEKL. The CDR3 loop spans 14 amino acids. CDR3 amino acids: CASSLQGYGETQYF. CDR3 nucleotides: TGCGCCAGCAGCCTACAGGGATACGGAGAGACCCAGTACTTC.

This sequence joins TRBV6-4 and TRBJ1-4, with no clear D. Trimming took off 6 bases at V and 8 bases at J, with 13 bases between the two ends. Germline V lookup: CDR1 MRHNA, CDR2 SNTAGT. The CDR3 extends over 13 amino acids. The CDR3 DNA reads as TGTGCCAGCAGCCGCTTAGCGGGAGAAAAACTGTTTTTT. Its translation: CASSRLAGEKLFF.

The rearrangement links TRBV6-5 to TRBJ2-7, with TRBD2 matching 8 bases. This CDR3 spans 14 amino acids. V shed 2 bases and J 2 bases; nucleotides not matched to a gene: 2. Germline values: CDR1 MNHEY, CDR2 SVGAGI. CDR3 sequence reads: CASSYTSGTYEQYF. CDR3 sequence (DNA): TGTGCCAGCAGTTACACTAGCGGTACCTACGAGCAGTACTTC.

This clone was counted a single time. The genes are TRBV28 and TRBJ2-2; weak D call: TRBD1 (5 bases). V lost 6 bases and J lost 4, with 12 bases in between. The germline gives CDR1 MDHEN, CDR2 SYDVKM. This CDR3 is 14 amino acids long. The DNA of the CDR3 is TGTGCCAGCAGGGAGAGACAGACCACCGGGGAGCTGTTTTTT. This sequence encodes CASRERQTTGELFF. Looking up the rest from reference TRBV28 and TRBJ2-2 gives the full variable domain: DVKVTQSSRYLVKRTGEKVFLECVQDMDHENMFWYRQDPGLGLRLIYFSYDVKMKEKGDIPEGYSVSREKKERFSLILESASTNQTSMYLCASRERQTTGELFFGEGSRLTVL.

This chain uses TRBV9 with TRBJ1-3, with D unclear. The V and J ends lost 3 bases and 0 bases respectively, with 7 bases between them. The CDR3 extends over 14 amino acids. From germline, CDR1 is SGDLS and CDR2 YYNGEE. CDR3 coding DNA: TGTGCCAGCAGCGCGGGAGTCTCTGGAAACACCATATATTTT. Translating it yields CASSAGVSGNTIYF. The full variable domain, completed using reference TRBV9 and TRBJ1-3, is DSGVTQTPKHLITATGQRVTLRCSPRSGDLSVYWYQQSLDQGLQFLIQYYNGEERAKGNILERFSAQQFPDLHSELNLSSLELGDSALYFCASSAGVSGNTIYFGEGSWLTVV.

The genes are TRBV27 and TRBJ1-5; D gene uncertain. Per germline, CDR1 MNHEY and CDR2 SMNVEV (reference sequence). The V gene lost 2 bases and the J gene lost 0 bases, with 11 bases spanning the gap. This CDR3 has 16 residues. The CDR3 DNA is TGTGCCAGCAGTTTAAGGAGCTTCCTTAGCAATCAGCCCCAGCATTTT. Protein sequence: CASSLRSFLSNQPQHF.

The rearrangement joins TRBV6-5 to TRBJ1-1; the match to TRBD1 covers 8 bases. Germline assignment: CDR1 MNHEY and CDR2 SVGAGI. This CDR3 spans 15 amino acids. The junction had 13 bases not matched to a gene; V was cut back by 7 bases and J by 6 bases. The CDR3 region is CASKPTSQGASEAFF. CDR3 bases: TGTGCCAGCAAACCAACGTCGCAGGGGGCCTCTGAAGCTTTCTTT.

This clone came up once. The V gene is TRBV6-5, the J gene TRBJ1-1; tentative D call: TRBD1 (6 bases). The CDR3 is 13 residues long. V lost 6 bases, J lost 1 base, and 9 bases lay in between. Germline CDR1 is MNHEY and CDR2 is SVGAGI. For the CDR3, the DNA is TGTGCCAGCAGGAAGGGACAGAACACTGAAGCTTTCTTT. Translation gives CASRKGQNTEAFF.

In DNA, the CDR3 is TGCGCCAGCAGCCAGACAGGGTGGGGAAACACCATATATTTT. This sequence encodes CASSQTGWGNTIYF. The genes are TRBV4-1 and TRBJ1-3; 7 bases map to TRBD1. CDR3 length: 14 residues. Germline CDR1 MGHRA, CDR2 YSYEKL. V lost 3 bases and J lost 4; bases outside the gene matches: 3.

In this sample, this clone turned up once. This chain connects TRBV9 to TRBJ1-1, with D perhaps matching TRBD1 (5 bases). CDR3 size: 12 residues. Per the germline V gene, CDR1 is SGDLS and CDR2 is YYNGEE. The ends were cut back, 5 bases at V and 11 bases at J, with 16 bases in the middle. The CDR3 DNA reads as TGTGCCAGCAGTGCCGGGACGTCGGAGGCTTTCTTT. It codes for CASSAGTSEAFF.

This chain joins TRBV10-3 and TRBJ1-5, with D possibly being TRBD1 (6 bases). Looked up from germline, CDR1 is ENHRY and CDR2 is SYGVKD. This CDR3 has 12 amino acids. Trimming removed 5 bases at V and 7 bases at J, with 9 bases between. DNA for the CDR3: TGTGCCATCAGTACCACAGGGCAGCCCCAGCATTTT. This gives the protein CAISTTGQPQHF.

J is TRBJ1-1 and V is TRBV27; TRBD1 might be the D (6 bases). This CDR3 comprises 16 residues. V was shortened by 1 base and J by 0 bases, with 12 bases between the two germline ends. From germline, CDR1 is MNHEY and CDR2 SMNVEV (reference sequence). The CDR3 coding sequence is TGTGCCAGCAGTTTATGGGACAAGACCATGAACACTGAAGCTTTCTTT. Its translation: CASSLWDKTMNTEAFF.

J is TRBJ2-4 and V is TRBV6-2 or TRBV6-3; D gene ambiguous. This CDR3 region has 13 residues. Between the trimmed V and J ends, which lost 2 bases and 7 bases, there was a span of 9 bases. Germline V gives CDR1 MNHEY, CDR2 SVGEGT. The CDR3 region has the DNA TGTGCCAGCAGTTACAGTGGTGGGAACATTCAGTACTTC. It specifies CASSYSGGNIQYF.

This clone was found once. This chain connects TRBV6-5 to TRBJ1-6; TRBD1 is a possible D gene (6 bases). This CDR3 region has 15 residues. Deletions cut 3 bases from V and 6 bases from J, with 12 bases between. The germline V gene has CDR1 MNHEY and CDR2 SVGAGI. The CDR3 nucleotides are TGTGCCAGCAGTTATGGGGGGCAGCGTAATTCACCCCTCCACTTT. Residues: CASSYGGQRNSPLHF.

The chain couples TRBV7-3 to TRBJ1-2; tentative D call: TRBD1 (5 bases). Trimming pared 5 bases from V and 1 base from J, leaving 8 bases between. The germline V gene has CDR1 SGHTA and CDR2 FQGTGA. The CDR3 covers 13 residues. CDR3: CASSPDSNYGYTF. The DNA of the CDR3 is TGTGCCAGCAGCCCCGACAGTAACTATGGCTACACCTTC.

This clone was counted once. The chain recombines TRBV30 with TRBJ1-3; D not certain. Per germline, CDR1 GTSNPN and CDR2 SVGIG (reference sequence). The CDR3 runs 13 residues. V lost 2 bases, J lost 0 bases, and 5 bases lay in between. CDR3 region: CAWSPSSGNTIYF. The CDR3 DNA is TGTGCCTGGAGTCCATCCTCTGGAAACACCATATATTTT.

J is TRBJ1-3 and V is TRBV15; D is unclear. This CDR3 has 14 residues. The V end was cut by 1 base, the J end by 1 base, with 5 bases between. CDR1 LNHNV and CDR2 YYDKDF come from the germline V gene (reference sequence). DNA for the CDR3: TGTGCCACCAGCAGAGGGGTTTCTGGAAACACCATATATTTT. The encoded protein is CATSRGVSGNTIYF.

The CDR3 region is CASSVGAGGQPQHF. The DNA for the CDR3 is TGTGCCAGCAGCGTAGGGGCAGGGGGTCAGCCCCAGCATTTT. The rearrangement uses TRBV9 and TRBJ1-5; 7 bases line up with TRBD1. Per the germline V gene, CDR1 is SGDLS and CDR2 is YYNGEE. The CDR3 spans 14 residues. Trimming removed 0 bases from V and 6 bases from J; junction bases left unmatched: 3.

A single count supports this clone. The gene calls are TRBV28 and TRBJ1-1, with 12 bases matching TRBD1. Germline CDR1 is MDHEN and CDR2 is SYDVKM. This CDR3 comprises 16 residues. Losses at the gene ends were 6 bases for V and 5 bases for J; bases not matched to a gene: 10. CDR3: CASRSRDRGHWTEAFF. CDR3 in DNA: TGTGCCAGCAGGTCCCGGGACAGGGGGCATTGGACTGAAGCTTTCTTT.

This CDR3 reads CASSYHGGDTEAFF. The CDR3, as DNA: TGTGCCAGCAGTTACCATGGAGGGGACACTGAAGCTTTCTTT. The rearrangement joins TRBV6-5 to TRBJ1-1; D might be TRBD1 (5 bases). The ends were cut back, 2 bases at V and 3 bases at J, with 10 bases in the middle. The germline gives CDR1 MNHEY, CDR2 SVGAGI. The CDR3 sequence is 14 residues long.

The V gene is TRBV6-5, the J gene TRBJ1-4, with D tentatively TRBD1 (5 bases). The CDR3 consists of 14 residues. V dropped 2 bases and J dropped 8 bases, with 12 bases sitting between them. The germline V gene has CDR1 MNHEY and CDR2 SVGAGI. The CDR3 DNA reads TGTGCCAGCAGTTACGGGGGATCCGGAGAAAAACTGTTTTTT. Protein product: CASSYGGSGEKLFF.

The rearrangement links TRBV12-3 or TRBV12-4 to TRBJ2-5; TRBD1 matches 8 bases. The junction had 5 bases not matched to a gene; V was cut back by 7 bases and J by 4 bases. The CDR3 runs 13 residues. CDR3 in amino acids: CASTYRGTETQYF. The CDR3 DNA reads as TGTGCCAGCACATACAGGGGGACAGAGACCCAGTACTTC.

V usage is TRBV2 and J usage is TRBJ1-3; D ambiguous. Germline-derived CDR1 and CDR2 are SNHLY and FYNNEI. CDR3 size: 12 residues. V was clipped by 7 bases and J by 4 bases, with 8 bases between them. DNA for the CDR3: TGTGCCAGCACCTTGACAGGAAACACCATATATTTT. Its protein product is CASTLTGNTIYF.

The genes are TRBV10-3 and TRBJ2-5, with a possible D match to TRBD2 (6 bases). V dropped 3 bases and J dropped 10 bases, with 15 bases sitting between them. Germline loops: CDR1 ENHRY, CDR2 SYGVKD. There are 13 residues in the CDR3. CDR3 in amino acids: CAISDGTPQGQYF. DNA of the CDR3: TGTGCCATCAGTGATGGGACTCCTCAAGGCCAGTACTTC.

The chain recombines TRBV6-1 with TRBJ2-4, with unresolved D. V was cut by 2 bases and J by 0 bases, with 5 bases left in between. The germline gives CDR1 MNHNS, CDR2 SASEGT. CDR3 length: 14 amino acids. CDR3 coding DNA: TGTGCCAGCAGTGAACCGTTAGCCAAAAACATTCAGTACTTC. Amino acids: CASSEPLAKNIQYF.

This chain connects TRBV28 to TRBJ2-7; D might be TRBD2 (6 bases). This CDR3 spans 15 amino acids. Germline CDR1 reads MDHEN; CDR2 reads SYDVKM. V lost 1 base and J 2 bases, leaving 12 bases between the germline ends. The CDR3 region has the DNA TGTGCCAGCAGTTTATCGGGGACTGGTCCCTACGAGCAGTACTTC. Translated: CASSLSGTGPYEQYF.

The CDR3 nucleotides are TGTGCCAGCAGCCCGAGGACGGAACCGAACACCGGGGAGCTGTTTTTT. Translating gives CASSPRTEPNTGELFF. The chain has TRBV5-6 and TRBJ2-2; D gene uncertain. Trimming removed 4 bases from V and 0 bases from J, with 13 bases in between. The CDR3 spans 16 residues. Germline values: CDR1 SGHDT, CDR2 YYEEEE.